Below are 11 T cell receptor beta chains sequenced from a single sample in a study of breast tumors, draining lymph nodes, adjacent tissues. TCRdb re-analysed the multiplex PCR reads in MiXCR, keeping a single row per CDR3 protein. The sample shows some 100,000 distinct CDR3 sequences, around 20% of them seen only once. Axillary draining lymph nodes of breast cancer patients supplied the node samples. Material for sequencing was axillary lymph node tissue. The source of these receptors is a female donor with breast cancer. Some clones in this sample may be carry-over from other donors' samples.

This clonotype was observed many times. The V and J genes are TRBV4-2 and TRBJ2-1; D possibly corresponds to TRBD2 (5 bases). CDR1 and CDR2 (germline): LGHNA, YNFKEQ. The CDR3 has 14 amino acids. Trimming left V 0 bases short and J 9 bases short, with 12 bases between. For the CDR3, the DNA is TGTGCCAGCAGCCAAGATAGTAGCGTCGGTGAGCAGTTCTTC. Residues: CASSQDSSVGEQFF.

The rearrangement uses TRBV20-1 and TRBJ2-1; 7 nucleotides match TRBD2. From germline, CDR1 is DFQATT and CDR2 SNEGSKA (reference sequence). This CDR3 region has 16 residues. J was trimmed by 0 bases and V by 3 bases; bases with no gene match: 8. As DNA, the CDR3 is TGCAGTGCTAGGCAACTAGCGAGGAGCTCCTACAATGAGCAGTTCTTC. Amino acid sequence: CSARQLARSSYNEQFF.

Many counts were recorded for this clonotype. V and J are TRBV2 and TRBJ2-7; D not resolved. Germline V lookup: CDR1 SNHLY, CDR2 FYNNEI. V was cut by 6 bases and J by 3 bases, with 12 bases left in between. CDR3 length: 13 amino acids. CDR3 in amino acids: CASSSRPLYEQYF. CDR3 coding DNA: TGTGCCAGCAGCTCCCGGCCCCTCTACGAGCAGTACTTC.

The CDR3 bases are TGTGCCAGCAGCTTGGGGGTAGATAGACTCAAATTCACAGATACGCAGTATTTT. It codes for CASSLGVDRLKFTDTQYF. This sequence joins TRBV5-6 and TRBJ2-3; D remains ambiguous. The CDR3 is 18 residues long. The germline gives CDR1 SGHDT, CDR2 YYEEEE. V dropped 0 bases and J dropped 2 bases, with 19 bases sitting between them.

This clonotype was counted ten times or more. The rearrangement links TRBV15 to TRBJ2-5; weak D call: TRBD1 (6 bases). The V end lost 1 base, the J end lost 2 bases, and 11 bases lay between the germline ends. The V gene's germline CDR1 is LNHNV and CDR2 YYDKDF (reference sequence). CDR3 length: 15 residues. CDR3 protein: CATSRVAGEQETQYF. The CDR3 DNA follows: TGTGCCACCAGCAGAGTGGCAGGGGAGCAAGAGACCCAGTACTTC.

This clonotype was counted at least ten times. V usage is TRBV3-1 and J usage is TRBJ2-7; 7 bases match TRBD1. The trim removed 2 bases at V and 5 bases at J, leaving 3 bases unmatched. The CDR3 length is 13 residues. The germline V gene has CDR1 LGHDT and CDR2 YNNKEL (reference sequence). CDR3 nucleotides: TGTGCCAGCAGCCAAAGGGGGCTGAACGAGCAGTACTTC. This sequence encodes CASSQRGLNEQYF.

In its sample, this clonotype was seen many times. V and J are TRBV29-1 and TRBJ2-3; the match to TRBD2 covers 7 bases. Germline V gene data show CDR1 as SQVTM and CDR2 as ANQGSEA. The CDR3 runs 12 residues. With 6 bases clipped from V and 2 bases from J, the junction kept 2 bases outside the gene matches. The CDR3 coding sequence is TGCAGCGTGAGCGGGGACACAGATACGCAGTATTTT. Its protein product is CSVSGDTDTQYF.

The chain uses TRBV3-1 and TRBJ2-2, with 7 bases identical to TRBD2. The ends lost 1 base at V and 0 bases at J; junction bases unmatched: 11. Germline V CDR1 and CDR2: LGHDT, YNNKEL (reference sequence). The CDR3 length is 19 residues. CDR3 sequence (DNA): TGTGCCAGCAGCCAAGTTTGGGAGCGGGGCACCGCGAACACCGGGGAGCTGTTTTTT. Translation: CASSQVWERGTANTGELFF.

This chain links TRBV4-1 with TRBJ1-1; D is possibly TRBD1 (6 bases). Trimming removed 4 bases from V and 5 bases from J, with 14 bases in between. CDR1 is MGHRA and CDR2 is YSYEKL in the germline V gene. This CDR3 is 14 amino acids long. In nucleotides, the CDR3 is TGCGCCAGCAGCCGGTTCCAGGGGACTACTGAAGCTTTCTTT. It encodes CASSRFQGTTEAFF.

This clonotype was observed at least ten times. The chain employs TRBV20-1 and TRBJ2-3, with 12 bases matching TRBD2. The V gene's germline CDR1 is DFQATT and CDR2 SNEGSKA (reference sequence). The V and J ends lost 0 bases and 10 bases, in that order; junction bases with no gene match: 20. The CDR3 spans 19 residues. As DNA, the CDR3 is TGCAGTGCTAGAGAAGGGGGGGGACTAGCGGGCGTCGGGGGAGGAGCGCAGTATTTT. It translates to CSAREGGGLAGVGGGAQYF.

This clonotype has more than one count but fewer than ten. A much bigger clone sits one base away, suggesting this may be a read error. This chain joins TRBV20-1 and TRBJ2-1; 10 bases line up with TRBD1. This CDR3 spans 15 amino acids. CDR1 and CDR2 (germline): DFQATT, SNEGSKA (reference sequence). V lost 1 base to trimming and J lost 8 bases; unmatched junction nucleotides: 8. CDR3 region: CSARGSTGTGDEQFF. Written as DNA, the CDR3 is TGCAGTGCTAGAGGTTCGACCGGGACAGGGGATGAGCAGTTCTTC.